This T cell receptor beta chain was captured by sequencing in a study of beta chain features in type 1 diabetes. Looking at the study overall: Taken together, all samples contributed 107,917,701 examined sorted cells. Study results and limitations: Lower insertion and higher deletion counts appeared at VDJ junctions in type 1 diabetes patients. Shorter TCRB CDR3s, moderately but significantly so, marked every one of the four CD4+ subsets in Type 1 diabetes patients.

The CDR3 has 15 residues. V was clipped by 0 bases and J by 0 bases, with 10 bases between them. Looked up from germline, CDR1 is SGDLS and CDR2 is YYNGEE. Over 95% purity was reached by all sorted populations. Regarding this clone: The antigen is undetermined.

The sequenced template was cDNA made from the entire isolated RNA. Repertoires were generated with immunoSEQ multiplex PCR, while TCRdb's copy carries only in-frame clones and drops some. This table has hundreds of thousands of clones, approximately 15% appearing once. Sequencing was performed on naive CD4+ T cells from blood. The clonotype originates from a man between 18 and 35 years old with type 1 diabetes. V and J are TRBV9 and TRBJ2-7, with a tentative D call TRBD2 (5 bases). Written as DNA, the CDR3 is TGTGCCAGCAGCGTAGAAGCGGCCGCCTCCTACGAGCAGTACTTC. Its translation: CASSVEAAASYEQYF.